The next 27 T cell receptor beta chains were all read from a single sample in a study of cytomegalovirus exposure and HLA in healthy donors. Primers: 60 Vbeta forward and 13 Jbeta reverse. Data came from immunoSEQ multiplex PCR; TCRdb stores just in-frame clones and leaves some out. The sample has some 190,000 clones, about four fifths seen once. Sequenced sample: PBMCs. Receptors were obtained from a woman between 50 and 59 years old in good health and CMV-seronegative.

The chain employs TRBV5-1 and TRBJ1-6; the match to TRBD1 covers 7 bases. Looked up from germline, CDR1 is SGHRS and CDR2 is YFSETQ. After removal of 4 bases from V and 6 bases from J, the junction contained 13 bases not matched to a gene. This CDR3 region has 17 residues. The CDR3 DNA sequence: TGCGCCAGCAGCCCTGGACAGGCCGCCCCTCTTAATTCACCCCTCCACTTT. Protein product: CASSPGQAAPLNSPLHF. The complete variable domain, with remaining parts taken from reference TRBV5-1 and TRBJ1-6, reads KAGVTQTPRYLIKTRGQQVTLSCSPISGHRSVSWYQQTPGQGLQFLFEYFSETQRNKGNFPGRFSGRQFSNSRSEMNVSTLELGDSALYLCASSPGQAAPLNSPLHFGNGTRLTVT.

The genes are TRBV7-8 and TRBJ1-2, with no clear D. V dropped 5 bases and J dropped 6 bases, with 13 bases sitting between them. Looked up from germline, CDR1 is SGHVS and CDR2 is FQNEAQ. CDR3 length: 13 residues. This CDR3 is CASSPSRGHGYTF. The CDR3 DNA reads as TGTGCCAGCAGCCCCTCACGTGGGCATGGCTACACCTTC.

The V gene is TRBV5-4, the J gene TRBJ1-1; D remains unclear. Trimming took 4 bases from V and 2 from J, leaving 12 bases between them. The V gene's germline CDR1 is SGHNT and CDR2 YYREEE (reference sequence). The CDR3 length is 14 residues. CDR3 residues: CASSPRKFNTEAFF. Written as DNA, the CDR3 is TGTGCCAGCAGCCCTAGAAAATTTAACACTGAAGCTTTCTTT.

The rearrangement uses TRBV20-1 and TRBJ1-2; no clear D gene. Germline V gene lookup returns CDR1 DFQATT and CDR2 SNEGSKA (reference sequence). The V gene lost 3 bases and the J gene lost 10 bases, with 12 bases spanning the gap. CDR3 length: 11 residues. CDR3 nucleotide sequence: TGCAGTGCTAGTGGTGGAGTTGACTACACCTTC. Translating it yields CSASGGVDYTF.

The chain carries TRBV2 and TRBJ2-5; possibly TRBD1 for D (6 bases). Looked up from germline, CDR1 is SNHLY and CDR2 is FYNNEI. There are 15 residues in the CDR3. V was trimmed by 6 bases and J by 4 bases, leaving 18 bases between them. The DNA of the CDR3 is TGTGCCAGCAGCTACGGGATGGGGGCGGGAGAGACCCAGTACTTC. The encoded protein is CASSYGMGAGETQYF. Variable domain in full (rest from reference TRBV2 and TRBJ2-5): EPEVTQTPSHQVTQMGQEVILRCVPISNHLYFYWYRQILGQKVEFLVSFYNNEISEKSEIFDDQFSVERPDGSNFTLKIRSTKLEDSAMYFCASSYGMGAGETQYFGPGTRLLVL.

The genes are TRBV9 and TRBJ2-3; D is unclear. The V gene's germline CDR1 is SGDLS and CDR2 YYNGEE. The V end was cut by 0 bases, the J end by 5 bases, with 4 bases between. This CDR3 has 12 amino acids. CDR3 coding DNA: TGTGCCAGCAGCGTAGTCGGAGATACGCAGTATTTT. Its translation is CASSVVGDTQYF.

This clone was counted a single time. This chain uses TRBV14 with TRBJ2-5, with 7 bases lining up with TRBD1. V was pared by 4 bases and J by 6 bases, with 5 bases of the junction left unmatched. Per the germline V gene, CDR1 is SGHDN and CDR2 is FVKESK. The CDR3 runs to 13 residues. Here the CDR3 DNA reads TGTGCCAGCAGCCTCGACAGGGTAAAGACCCAGTACTTC. This translates into CASSLDRVKTQYF. The complete variable domain, with remaining parts taken from reference TRBV14 and TRBJ2-5, reads EAGVTQFPSHSVIEKGQTVTLRCDPISGHDNLYWYRRVMGKEIKFLLHFVKESKQDESGMPNNRFLAERTGGTYSTLKVQPAELEDSGVYFCASSLDRVKTQYFGPGTRLLVL.

This clone was seen only once. The chain employs TRBV5-4 and TRBJ2-5; 7 bases line up with TRBD1. CDR3 length: 13 amino acids. Germline V gives CDR1 SGHNT, CDR2 YYREEE (reference sequence). J gave up 4 bases and V 4 bases, and 4 bases lay outside the gene matches. The CDR3 DNA follows: TGTGCCAGCAGCCCCGACAGGGTAGAGACCCAGTACTTC. This translates into CASSPDRVETQYF.

V usage is TRBV18 and J usage is TRBJ1-5, with a possible D match to TRBD1 (6 bases). This CDR3 is 16 amino acids long. The V gene's germline CDR1 is KGHSH and CDR2 LQKENI. V lost 3 bases to trimming and J lost 5 bases, with 17 bases between them. The CDR3 region is CASSPNTGPRDQPQHF. The DNA of the CDR3 is TGTGCCAGCTCACCCAATACAGGGCCCAGGGATCAGCCCCAGCATTTT.

V is TRBV19 and J is TRBJ2-7, with 7 nucleotides matching TRBD2. The V segment lost 6 bases and the J segment 7 bases; nucleotides outside the gene matches: 15. CDR1 is LNHDA and CDR2 is SQIVND in the germline V gene (reference sequence). The CDR3 is 15 residues long. CDR3 bases: TGTGCCAGTAGCCCGTCGGGGATGCCGGGGGGTGAGCAGTACTTC. Its translation is CASSPSGMPGGEQYF.

This chain joins TRBV9 and TRBJ1-6; TRBD1 matches at 9 bases. CDR1 SGDLS and CDR2 YYNGEE come from the germline V gene. This CDR3 has 19 amino acids. Losses at the gene ends were 0 bases for V and 5 bases for J; bases not matched to a gene: 12. This CDR3 reads CASSVDPSTGTGNNSPLHF. In DNA, the CDR3 is TGTGCCAGCAGCGTAGACCCTTCGACCGGGACAGGGAATAATTCACCCCTCCACTTT.

Details on this clone: At one of its ends the junction is not consistent with the germline gene, which may arise from a read error. Other DNA sequences in the sample encode the same CDR3. V and J are TRBV27 and TRBJ2-7, with D possibly being TRBD1 (7 bases). The CDR3 extends over 12 amino acids. Germline CDR1 reads MNHEY; CDR2 reads SMNVEV (reference sequence). In nucleotides, the CDR3 is TGCGCCACCTCGACTAGGGGGCGGGAGCAGTACTTC. Protein: CATSTRGREQYF.

The chain carries TRBV2 and TRBJ2-5; possibly TRBD2 for D (5 bases). Trimming took off 6 bases at V and 5 bases at J, with 16 bases between the two ends. Germline V gene lookup returns CDR1 SNHLY and CDR2 FYNNEI. There are 14 residues in the CDR3. The CDR3 protein is CASSVGREGETQYF. As DNA, the CDR3 is TGTGCCAGCAGCGTGGGGAGAGAGGGTGAGACCCAGTACTTC.

The CDR3 coding sequence is TGTGCCAGCAGGGGACAGAGCTCCTATAATTCACCCCTCCACTTT. Protein: CASRGQSSYNSPLHF. The genes are TRBV6-6 and TRBJ1-6; 7 bases fit TRBD1. After removal of 6 bases from V and 0 bases from J, the junction contained 2 bases not matched to a gene. This CDR3 is 15 amino acids long. Germline assignment: CDR1 MNHNY and CDR2 SVGAGI (reference sequence).

The genes are TRBV11-2 and TRBJ2-4; possible D gene TRBD1, 6 bases. The CDR3 spans 15 residues. Germline V gene lookup returns CDR1 SGHAT and CDR2 FQNNGV. Deletions cut 1 base from V and 4 bases from J, with 11 bases between. Written as DNA, the CDR3 is TGTGCCAGCAGCTTAGTCCCCGACAGGAAAAACATTCAGTACTTC. Translation: CASSLVPDRKNIQYF.

On this clone: Compared with germline, one end of the junction differs, possibly owing to a read error. This chain joins TRBV20-1 and TRBJ2-1; TRBD2 agrees at 9 bases. Germline CDR1 reads DFQATT; CDR2 reads SNEGSKA (reference sequence). CDR3 size: 10 residues. CDR3 coding DNA: TGCAGTGCTTTTCGACTAGCGGTAATCTTC. Translation: CSAFRLAVIF.

J is TRBJ2-7 and V is TRBV5-1; 11 bases match TRBD2. CDR3 length: 18 amino acids. Germline V gene lookup returns CDR1 SGHRS and CDR2 YFSETQ. Trimming at V came to 0 bases and at J to 2 bases, leaving 10 bases not matched to a gene. DNA for the CDR3: TGCGCCAGCAGCTTGGAGGCGACTAGCGGGGTTCCGGCCTACGAGCAGTACTTC. It encodes CASSLEATSGVPAYEQYF.

The CDR3 nucleotides read TGTGCCATTTCGCGGGAGGGCCCTCTAAATACGCAGTATTTT. Translating it yields CAISREGPLNTQYF. This chain joins TRBV10-3 and TRBJ2-3; 9 bases agree with TRBD2. V lost 9 bases, J lost 7 bases, and 11 bases stayed unmatched. Germline values: CDR1 ENHRY, CDR2 SYGVKD. This CDR3 has 14 residues.

The genes are TRBV5-1 and TRBJ2-1, with TRBD1 as a possible D gene (8 bases). The CDR3 extends over 19 amino acids. Germline V gene lookup returns CDR1 SGHRS and CDR2 YFSETQ. The V end was cut by 0 bases, the J end by 1 base, with 20 bases between. CDR3: CASSLGGGQALGSYNEQFF. CDR3 in DNA: TGCGCCAGCAGCTTGGGGGGGGGACAGGCTTTGGGTTCCTACAATGAGCAGTTCTTC.

This sequence joins TRBV29-1 and TRBJ2-1; D uncertain. V was cut by 5 bases and J by 4 bases, with 12 bases left in between. CDR1 and CDR2 from the germline V gene are SQVTM and ANQGSEA. The CDR3 length is 13 residues. Here the CDR3 reads CSVTPSQYNEQFF. As DNA, the CDR3 is TGCAGCGTTACCCCTTCCCAGTACAATGAGCAGTTCTTC.

The genes are TRBV6-1 and TRBJ2-7, with a tentative D call TRBD1 (7 bases). The ends were cut back, 7 bases at V and 1 base at J, with 11 bases in the middle. The CDR3 has 13 amino acids. Germline V lookup: CDR1 MNHNS, CDR2 SASEGT. Here the CDR3 reads CASTEGASYEQYF. Written as DNA, the CDR3 is TGTGCCAGCACGGAGGGGGCGTCCTACGAGCAGTACTTC.

The gene calls are TRBV27 and TRBJ2-7, with 7 positions matching TRBD1. The CDR3 covers 12 residues. V lost 2 bases, J lost 6 bases, and 1 base stayed unmatched. Germline V gene lookup returns CDR1 MNHEY and CDR2 SMNVEV (reference sequence). DNA for the CDR3: TGTGCCAGCAGTTTAAGGGGGCGCGAGCAGTACTTC. It is translated as CASSLRGREQYF.

The CDR3 is CASSPRLAGSSSYNEQFF. CDR3 nucleotide sequence: TGTGCCAGCAGCCCCAGACTAGCGGGTTCGAGCTCCTACAATGAGCAGTTCTTC. V usage is TRBV11-2 and J usage is TRBJ2-1; 10 nucleotides line up with TRBD2. The germline V gene has CDR1 SGHAT and CDR2 FQNNGV. With V trimmed by 5 bases and J by 0 bases, 10 bases remained unmatched. The CDR3 extends over 18 amino acids.

The genes are TRBV13 and TRBJ2-1; D might be TRBD2 (5 bases). CDR1 is PRHDT, CDR2 FYEKMQ, per germline (reference sequence). Between the trimmed V and J ends, which lost 4 bases and 3 bases, there was a span of 13 bases. The CDR3 consists of 15 residues. The DNA of the CDR3 is TGTGCCAGCAGCTCCGAACTAGTTGACTACAATGAGCAGTTCTTC. Translation gives CASSSELVDYNEQFF.

This clone has just one count. The V call is TRBV19, the J call TRBJ2-1; 12 positions agree with TRBD2. The CDR3 runs 20 residues. The germline V gene has CDR1 LNHDA and CDR2 SQIVND (reference sequence). Trimming at V came to 3 bases and at J to 1 base, leaving 13 bases not matched to a gene. The CDR3: CASSISWIPSGRVSYNEQFF. CDR3 nucleotide sequence: TGTGCCAGTAGTATCAGCTGGATTCCTAGCGGGAGGGTATCCTACAATGAGCAGTTCTTC.

This clone has a single count. This chain connects TRBV5-4 to TRBJ2-1; a weak D match, TRBD1 (6 bases). The CDR3 is 14 amino acids. The germline CDR1 and CDR2 sequences are SGHNT and YYREEE (reference sequence). The V end lost 4 bases, the J end lost 6 bases, and 14 bases lay between the germline ends. This CDR3 reads CASSPLIGGNEQFF. The DNA for the CDR3 is TGTGCCAGCAGCCCGCTTATAGGGGGCAATGAGCAGTTCTTC.

This rearrangement joins TRBV15 to TRBJ2-7; TRBD2 agrees at 15 bases. V gave up 4 bases and J gave up 3 bases; unmatched junction bases: 10. This CDR3 is 18 amino acids long. The germline gives CDR1 LNHNV, CDR2 YYDKDF (reference sequence). In nucleotides, the CDR3 is TGTGCCACCAGCAAGGGACTAGCGGGAGGAGGGCGGGGCTACGAGCAGTACTTC. Protein product: CATSKGLAGGGRGYEQYF.